This TCR beta chain was retrieved from a study of regulatory T cells in long-lasting Graves disease. Study-level results: TRBV28 was favored in persistent disease, as were TRBJ1-2 and TRBJ2-5.

This clonotype was counted many times. The antigen remains undetermined. CDR3 length: 16 residues. With V trimmed by 1 base and J by 7 bases, 8 bases remained unmatched. Germline CDR1 and CDR2: SGHTA and FQGNSA. The sample's time point: newly diagnosed GD, antithyroid drugs for less than 3 months. PBMC RNA was the source of the TCR library. With iRepertoire HTBI primers and Arm-PCR of CDR3 regions, TCR beta libraries were built. TCRdb ran MiXCR on the multiplex PCR reads and lists one entry per CDR3 protein. The table records more than 400,000 distinct CDR3 sequences, about a sixth of them present only once. The same sample was also studied in work on T cells in Graves' hyperthyroidism and ophthalmopathy. That report notes: Researchers found most expanded thyroid clonotypes above 0.001 in blood as well.

The source is a woman in her twenties or thirties with Graves disease. This sample comprised peripheral blood mononuclear cells (PBMCs), obtained at new diagnosis, from a patient treated with antithyroid drugs. The chain has TRBV7-2 and TRBJ2-1; TRBD2 matches at 9 bases. In nucleotides, the CDR3 is TGTGCCAGCAGCTTAGAGGGACTAGCTACTCAGAATGAGCAGTTCTTC. It translates to CASSLEGLATQNEQFF. Supplemented by reference TRBV7-2 and TRBJ2-1, the full variable domain reads GAGVSQSPSNKVTEKGKDVELRCDPISGHTALYWYRQSLGQGLEFLIYFQGNSAPDKSGLPSDRFSAERTGGSVSTLTIQRTQQEDSAVYLCASSLEGLATQNEQFFGPGTRLTVL.